The entry below gives a single T cell receptor (beta chain) sequence along with its context. Its antigen is not identified. The V gene lost 11 bases and the J gene lost 10 bases, with 18 bases spanning the gap. There are 13 residues in the CDR3. Germline CDR1 and CDR2: MDHEN and SYDVKM. Libraries were prepared by immunoSEQ multiplex PCR; TCRdb keeps only in-frame clonotypes and omits some of them. Seen here are some 20,000 clones, 68% observed once, and the top ten hold over 15%. These data are taken from a study of somatic mutations in cytotoxic T cells in rheumatoid arthritis. For the study at large: Collection of patient blood (under 34 ml EDTA) took place right after diagnosis, before any treatment. Several of the V beta antibody-stained T-cell populations were flow-sorted at nearly 100% purity; V beta1+ cells were among them and were sequenced for TCRB. Study findings and constraints: Rheumatoid arthritis patients and age-matched healthy controls showed no significant difference in CD8+ T-cell clonality. Among patients with rheumatoid arthritis, but not healthy controls, CD8+ clonality increased with age.

The rearrangement joins TRBV28 to TRBJ1-6, with D possibly being TRBD1 (6 bases). The origin of this receptor is an adult with rheumatoid arthritis. Input material: CD8+ T cells sorted from blood. CDR3 region: CAGTQGGLSPLHF. Here the CDR3 DNA reads TGTGCCGGCACACAGGGCGGCCTATCACCCCTCCACTTT.